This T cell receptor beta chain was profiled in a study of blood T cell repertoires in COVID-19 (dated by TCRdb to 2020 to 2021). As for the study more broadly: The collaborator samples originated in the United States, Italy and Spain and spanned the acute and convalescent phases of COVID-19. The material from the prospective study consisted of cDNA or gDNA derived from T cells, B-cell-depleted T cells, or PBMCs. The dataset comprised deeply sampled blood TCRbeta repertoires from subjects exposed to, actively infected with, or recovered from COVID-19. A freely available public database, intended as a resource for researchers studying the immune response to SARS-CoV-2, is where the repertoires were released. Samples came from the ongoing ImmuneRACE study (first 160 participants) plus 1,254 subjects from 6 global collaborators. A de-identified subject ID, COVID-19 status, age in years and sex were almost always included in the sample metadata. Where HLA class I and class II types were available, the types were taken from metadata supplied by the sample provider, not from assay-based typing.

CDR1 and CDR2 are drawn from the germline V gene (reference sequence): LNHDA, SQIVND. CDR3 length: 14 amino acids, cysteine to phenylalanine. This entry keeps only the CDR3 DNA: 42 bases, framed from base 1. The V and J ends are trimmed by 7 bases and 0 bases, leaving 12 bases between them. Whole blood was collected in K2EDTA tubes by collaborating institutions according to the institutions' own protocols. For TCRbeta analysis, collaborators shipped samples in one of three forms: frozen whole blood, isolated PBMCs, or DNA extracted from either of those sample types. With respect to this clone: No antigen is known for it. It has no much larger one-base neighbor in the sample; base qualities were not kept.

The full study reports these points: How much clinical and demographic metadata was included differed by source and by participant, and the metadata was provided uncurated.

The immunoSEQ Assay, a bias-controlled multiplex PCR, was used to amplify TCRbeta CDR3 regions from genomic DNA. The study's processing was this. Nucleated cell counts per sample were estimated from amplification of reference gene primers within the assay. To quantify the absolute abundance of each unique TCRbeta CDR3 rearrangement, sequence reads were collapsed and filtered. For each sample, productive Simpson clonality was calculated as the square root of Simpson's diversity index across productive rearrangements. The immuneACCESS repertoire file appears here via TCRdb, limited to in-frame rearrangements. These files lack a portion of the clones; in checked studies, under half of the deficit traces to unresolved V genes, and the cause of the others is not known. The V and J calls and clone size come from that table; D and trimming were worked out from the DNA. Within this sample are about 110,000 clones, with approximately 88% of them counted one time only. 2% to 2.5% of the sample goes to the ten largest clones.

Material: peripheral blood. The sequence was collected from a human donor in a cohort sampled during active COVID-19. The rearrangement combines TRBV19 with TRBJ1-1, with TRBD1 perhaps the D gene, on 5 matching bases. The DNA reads TGTGCCAGTAACTGGCCAGGGATGAACACTGAAGCTTTCTTT. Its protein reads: CASNWPGMNTEAFF.